One sample yielded the 23 T cell receptor beta chains listed below, sequenced in a study of blood T cell repertoires in COVID-19 (dated by TCRdb to about 2020). The receptor library was made with the immunoSEQ multiplex PCR assay. What TCRdb holds here is the immuneACCESS table cut down to in-frame rearrangements. Part of the clones is not present; checked against another copy, under half of the missing clones reflect an unresolved V gene, and the others are unexplained. Present in this sample are some 290,000 clones, almost 90% of which were seen just once. The top ten clonotypes cover roughly 1% of the sample. Sequencing used peripheral blood. Source of these receptors: a woman in her 40s with COVID-19, enrolled during active disease.

The genes are TRBV5-4 and TRBJ2-3; TRBD1 aligns across 8 bases. Losses at the gene ends were 2 bases for V and 5 bases for J; bases not matched to a gene: 7. This CDR3 is 15 amino acids long. Germline CDR1 and CDR2: SGHNT and YYREEE (reference sequence). The CDR3 bases are TGTGCCAGCAGCTTACTGGCAGGGGGCTTAGATACGCAGTATTTT. Translating gives CASSLLAGGLDTQYF. Full variable domain (outside the CDR3, taken from reference TRBV5-4 and TRBJ2-3): ETGVTQSPTHLIKTRGQQVTLRCSSQSGHNTVSWYQQALGQGPQFIFQYYREEENGRGNFPPRFSGLQFPNYSSELNVNALELDDSALYLCASSLLAGGLDTQYFGPGTRLTVL.

The chain joins TRBV2 to TRBJ2-7, with TRBD1 identical over 10 bases. V shed 7 bases, J shed 4 bases, and the junction held 10 bases outside the gene matches. The germline CDR1 and CDR2 sequences are SNHLY and FYNNEI. This CDR3 has 15 amino acids. The CDR3 spells CASNKGDRGPYEQYF. The CDR3 region has the DNA TGTGCCAGCAATAAAGGGGACAGGGGACCTTACGAGCAGTACTTC.

This clone was observed once. The rearrangement uses TRBV11-3 and TRBJ2-3; D uncertain. The germline V gene encodes CDR1 SGHNT and CDR2 YENEEA. The CDR3 extends over 13 amino acids. V was pared by 5 bases and J by 3 bases, with 9 bases between. CDR3 residues: CASSLYLTDTQYF. The DNA of the CDR3 is TGTGCCAGCAGCCTATACCTAACAGATACGCAGTATTTT.

The chain employs TRBV28 and TRBJ1-4; 7 nucleotides line up with TRBD1. Trimming took 1 base from V and 7 from J; bases not matched to a gene: 3. CDR1 is MDHEN and CDR2 is SYDVKM in the germline V gene. This CDR3 is built from 14 residues. DNA for the CDR3: TGTGCCAGCAGTTTATCAGGGGGAAGTGAAAAACTGTTTTTT. It is translated as CASSLSGGSEKLFF.

This chain links TRBV6-5 with TRBJ2-1, with 7 bases fitting TRBD1. V was pared by 4 bases and J by 10 bases, with 13 bases of the junction left unmatched. The CDR3 totals 15 residues. CDR1 and CDR2 (germline): MNHEY, SVGAGI. Written as DNA, the CDR3 is TGTGCCAGCAGTTCGTTCTCGACAGGGAAGAAGGAGCAGTTCTTC. Translating gives CASSSFSTGKKEQFF.

The CDR3, as DNA: TGTGCCAGCAGCACCCGACTAGCGGGCACCGGGGAGCTGTTTTTT. This encodes CASSTRLAGTGELFF. The chain has TRBV9 and TRBJ2-2; 10 nucleotides agree with TRBD2. The CDR3 runs 15 residues. V was clipped by 4 bases and J by 4 bases; unmatched bases: 4. Per germline, CDR1 SGDLS and CDR2 YYNGEE.

The J gene is TRBJ2-7, the V gene TRBV6-6; no clear D. Germline-derived CDR1 and CDR2 are MNHNY and SVGAGI (reference sequence). CDR3 length: 12 amino acids. V lost 6 bases and J 3 bases, leaving 9 bases between the germline ends. The CDR3 protein is CASSAGNYEQYF. As DNA, the CDR3 is TGTGCCAGCAGCGCAGGAAACTACGAGCAGTACTTC.

V gene TRBV5-1 combines with J gene TRBJ2-5; 14 positions match TRBD2. CDR1 and CDR2 (germline): SGHRS, YFSETQ. This CDR3 contains 16 residues. The V gene end was trimmed by 2 bases and the J gene end by 9 bases; junction bases not matched to a gene: 9. The DNA for the CDR3 is TGCGCCAGCAGCTTCGAAGGACTAGCGGGAGGTCGGGCCCAGTACTTC. Translated: CASSFEGLAGGRAQYF.

The rearrangement links TRBV30 to TRBJ2-1; 7 bases fit TRBD2. V shed 5 bases, J shed 13 bases, and the junction held 11 bases outside the gene matches. The CDR3 loop spans 12 amino acids. Germline CDR1 and CDR2: GTSNPN and SVGIG (reference sequence). CDR3 residues: CAWGSSGDVQFF. The CDR3 coding sequence is TGTGCCTGGGGTTCTAGCGGAGATGTTCAGTTCTTC.

This chain uses TRBV10-1 with TRBJ2-7, with 8 nucleotides matching TRBD1. Losses at the gene ends were 5 bases for V and 2 bases for J; bases not matched to a gene: 11. The CDR3 has 16 residues. Germline loops: CDR1 WNHNN, CDR2 SYGVQD (reference sequence). CDR3 coding DNA: TGCGCCAGCAGTATTTGCCCCTTACAGGGGGCCTACGAGCAGTACTTC. Translating it yields CASSICPLQGAYEQYF.

The rearrangement uses TRBV28 and TRBJ1-3; D ambiguous. Per germline, CDR1 MDHEN and CDR2 SYDVKM. The V and J ends lost 5 bases and 0 bases respectively, with 11 bases between them. The CDR3 contains 15 residues. CDR3: CASSPLFGSGNTIYF. In DNA, the CDR3 is TGTGCCAGCAGTCCTCTCTTCGGCTCTGGAAACACCATATATTTT.

This clone came up once. This rearrangement joins TRBV7-9 to TRBJ2-7; a weak D match, TRBD1 (6 bases). The CDR3 extends over 15 amino acids. The V end lost 1 base, the J end lost 5 bases, and 15 bases lay between the germline ends. Germline CDR1 SEHNR, CDR2 FQNEAQ (reference sequence). The CDR3 is CASSLVGQGNHEQYF. CDR3 coding DNA: TGTGCCAGCAGCTTAGTTGGGCAGGGGAACCACGAGCAGTACTTC.

This chain uses TRBV30 with TRBJ1-5; D might be TRBD1 (6 bases). Per the germline V gene, CDR1 is GTSNPN and CDR2 is SVGIG (reference sequence). The CDR3 extends over 15 amino acids. The V gene lost 0 bases and the J gene lost 5 bases, with 14 bases spanning the gap. DNA for the CDR3: TGTGCCTGGAGTGTGAGGGGGGGGACTTATCAGCCCCAGCATTTT. This gives the protein CAWSVRGGTYQPQHF.

The chain employs TRBV7-9 and TRBJ2-2; 10 positions match TRBD1. With 5 bases clipped from V and 5 bases from J, the junction kept 11 bases outside the gene matches. The CDR3 runs 17 residues. The V gene's germline CDR1 is SEHNR and CDR2 FQNEAQ (reference sequence). The DNA of the CDR3 is TGTGCCAGCAGCGCCTACCGGGACAGGGGTTATACCGGGGAGCTGTTTTTT. It yields the protein CASSAYRDRGYTGELFF.

This sequence joins TRBV20-1 and TRBJ1-2; tentatively, D is TRBD1 (6 bases). CDR3 length equals 13 residues. The germline V gene has CDR1 DFQATT and CDR2 SNEGSKA (reference sequence). V lost 3 bases and J lost 4, with 12 bases in between. This CDR3 is CSASFRGAYGYTF. The CDR3 region has the DNA TGCAGTGCTAGTTTTCGGGGGGCCTATGGCTACACCTTC.

V and J are TRBV19 and TRBJ1-3; 7 nucleotides match TRBD1. V shed 6 bases and J 2 bases; nucleotides not matched to a gene: 10. Germline V gene sequence: CDR1 LNHDA, CDR2 SQIVND (reference sequence). This CDR3 region has 16 residues. The CDR3, as DNA: TGTGCCAGTAGGCCGGGACAGCGCTTTCCTGGAAACACCATATATTTT. Protein product: CASRPGQRFPGNTIYF.

V is TRBV9 and J is TRBJ1-4; 7 bases line up with TRBD1. Germline assignment: CDR1 SGDLS and CDR2 YYNGEE. V trimming: 0 bases; J trimming: 3 bases; junction bases outside the gene matches: 5. There are 16 residues in the CDR3. DNA of the CDR3: TGTGCCAGCAGCGTAGCTGGCGACAGGGCTAATGAAAAACTGTTTTTT. Translation gives CASSVAGDRANEKLFF. The variable domain in full, completed from reference TRBV9 and TRBJ1-4, reads DSGVTQTPKHLITATGQRVTLRCSPRSGDLSVYWYQQSLDQGLQFLIQYYNGEERAKGNILERFSAQQFPDLHSELNLSSLELGDSALYFCASSVAGDRANEKLFFGSGTQLSVL.

The chain is built from TRBV9 and TRBJ1-1; no definite D call. V lost 3 bases and J lost 3, with 9 bases in between. Germline V CDR1 and CDR2: SGDLS, YYNGEE. This CDR3 comprises 13 residues. This CDR3 is CASSASPDTEAFF. The CDR3 DNA reads TGTGCCAGCAGCGCTAGCCCCGACACTGAAGCTTTCTTT.

The rearrangement links TRBV28 to TRBJ1-5, with unresolved D. With 4 bases removed from V and 3 bases from J, the gap between germline ends came to 7 bases. The germline gives CDR1 MDHEN, CDR2 SYDVKM. This CDR3 has 13 residues. CDR3 region: CASSSSLNQPQHF. CDR3 sequence (DNA): TGTGCCAGCAGTTCAAGCCTCAATCAGCCCCAGCATTTT.

This clone was detected only a few times. The CDR3 coding sequence is TGTGCCAGCAGTTTAATAGGCCTAGCCGAGAATGAGCAGTTCTTC. Amino acid sequence: CASSLIGLAENEQFF. This chain joins TRBV28 and TRBJ2-1; maybe TRBD2 (5 bases). Trimming removed 2 bases from V and 7 bases from J, with 15 bases in between. The germline CDR1 and CDR2 sequences are MDHEN and SYDVKM. The CDR3 consists of 15 residues.

V gene TRBV15 combines with J gene TRBJ2-7; D is possibly TRBD1 (7 bases). Per the germline V gene, CDR1 is LNHNV and CDR2 is YYDKDF (reference sequence). The CDR3 loop spans 11 amino acids. The ends were cut back, 5 bases at V and 8 bases at J, with 10 bases in the middle. The CDR3 is CATSAGQKQYF. DNA for the CDR3: TGTGCCACCAGCGCGGGACAGAAGCAGTACTTC.

The J gene is TRBJ1-2, the V gene TRBV28; D is unresolved. CDR1 and CDR2 from the germline V gene are MDHEN and SYDVKM. V lost 3 bases to trimming and J lost 4 bases, with 9 bases between them. CDR3 length equals 13 residues. The CDR3 DNA is TGTGCCAGCAGTTTCCAGTGGAGCTATGGCTACACCTTC. This translates into CASSFQWSYGYTF.

The chain combines TRBV7-2 with TRBJ2-5; maybe TRBD1 (5 bases). The CDR3 is made up of 15 amino acids. CDR1 and CDR2 (germline): SGHTA, FQGNSA. V dropped 1 base and J dropped 0 bases, with 9 bases sitting between them. The CDR3 coding sequence is TGTGCCAGCAGCTTAGGACGACAGAACCAAGAGACCCAGTACTTC. The encoded protein is CASSLGRQNQETQYF.